The rows below give T cell receptor beta chains drawn from one sample of a study of blood T cell repertoires in COVID-19. Generated by immunoSEQ multiplex PCR, the TCRdb table keeps only in-frame clones and is missing some. The table lists approximately 79,000 clones, less than 90% of them singletons. Sequencing was performed on peripheral blood. These receptors came from a man in his fifties or sixties with COVID-19, enrolled during active disease. CDR3s include the opening cysteine and the closing phenylalanine or tryptophan. D genes are given only for firm matches. Some rows mark clone size as missing; the rest say once, few, many or name a class of expanded clone.

cdr3_aa | cdr3_nt | d_call | clone_size | j_call | v_call
CASSHGLAGDSGANVLTF | TGTGCCAGCAGCCACGGACTAGCGGGAGACTCTGGGGCCAACGTCCTGACTTTC | TRBD2 | - | TRBJ2-6 | TRBV4-2
CASRPSGGEAYEQYF | TGTGCCAGCAGACCCTCGGGGGGGGAAGCCTACGAGCAGTACTTC | TRBD2 | - | TRBJ2-7 | TRBV6-5
CASSLGHYNEQFF | TGTGCCAGCAGTTTGGGGCATTACAATGAGCAGTTCTTC | - | few | TRBJ2-1 | TRBV12-3/TRBV12-4
CASSQDFGQGRTQYF | TGCGCCAGCAGCCAAGATTTTGGACAGGGGAGGACCCAGTACTTC | TRBD1 | - | TRBJ2-5 | TRBV4-3
CATSDRGQGDDEQFF | TGTGCCACCAGTGATCGAGGACAGGGGGACGATGAGCAGTTCTTC | TRBD1 | - | TRBJ2-1 | TRBV24-1
CASSPPVGGGHQPQHF | TGTGCCAGCAGCCCCCCAGTTGGAGGGGGCCATCAGCCCCAGCATTTT | TRBD1 | - | TRBJ1-5 | TRBV3-1/TRBV3-2
CASSFSLAGSTDTQYF | TGCGCCAGCAGCTTTTCCCTAGCGGGAAGCACAGATACGCAGTATTTT | TRBD2 | - | TRBJ2-3 | TRBV5-1
CASSLNSHYEQYF | TGTGCCAGCAGCTTGAACAGCCACTACGAGCAGTACTTC | - | - | TRBJ2-7 | TRBV11-3
CASSVATGGYEQYF | TGTGCCAGCAGCGTAGCTACCGGGGGCTACGAGCAGTACTTC | - | - | TRBJ2-7 | TRBV9
CASSKASTAVSGELFF | TGTGCCAGCAGCAAAGCTAGTACAGCCGTGTCCGGGGAGCTGTTTTTT | - | few | TRBJ2-2 | TRBV21-1
CASSPSPGQGRYGYTF | TGTGCCAGCAGTCCATCCCCGGGACAGGGGCGGTATGGCTACACCTTC | TRBD1 | - | TRBJ1-2 | TRBV25-1
CASSQEFQGVYGYTF | TGTGCCAGCAGCCAAGAGTTTCAGGGCGTCTATGGCTACACCTTC | - | - | TRBJ1-2 | TRBV3-1/TRBV3-2
CASSLGGRTGLGEQYF | TGCGCCAGCAGCTTGGGAGGCCGGACAGGGTTAGGCGAGCAGTACTTC | TRBD1 | - | TRBJ2-7 | TRBV5-1
CASSESRRGLMNTEAFF | TGTGCCAGCAGTGAATCCCGCCGGGGACTTATGAACACTGAAGCTTTCTTT | - | - | TRBJ1-1 | TRBV6-1
CASSDWDRGLDTEAFF | TGTGCCAGCAGTGATTGGGACAGGGGGCTCGACACTGAAGCTTTCTTT | TRBD1 | - | TRBJ1-1 | TRBV2
CASSTGLPQHF | TGTGCCAGCAGTACAGGGCTTCCCCAGCATTTT | - | once | TRBJ1-5 | TRBV6-2/TRBV6-3
CASSRDRGLPYEQYF | TGCGCCAGCAGCCGAGACAGGGGTCTCCCCTACGAGCAGTACTTC | TRBD1 | once | TRBJ2-7 | TRBV4-1
CASRLAGGSYNEQFF | TGTGCCAGCAGACTAGCGGGAGGATCCTACAATGAGCAGTTCTTC | TRBD2 | - | TRBJ2-1 | TRBV27
CASSLREDYGYTF | TGTGCCAGCAGTTTGCGGGAGGACTATGGCTACACCTTC | - | - | TRBJ1-2 | TRBV12-3/TRBV12-4
CASSVSGRAWNEQFF | TGTGCCAGCAGCGTGAGCGGGAGGGCCTGGAATGAGCAGTTCTTC | TRBD2 | - | TRBJ2-1 | TRBV9
CASSESWGQGSTGELFF | TGTGCCAGCAGTGAATCCTGGGGGCAGGGTAGCACCGGGGAGCTGTTTTTT | - | - | TRBJ2-2 | TRBV6-1
CASSERAGVIYEQYF | TGTGCCAGCAGTGAACGGGCAGGGGTTATCTACGAGCAGTACTTC | - | - | TRBJ2-7 | TRBV2
CASSSPARTPLPYEQYF | TGTGCCAGCAGTTCCCCGGCCCGGACACCTTTGCCCTACGAGCAGTACTTC | - | - | TRBJ2-7 | TRBV6-2/TRBV6-3
CASSEVGLAARAKNIQYF | TGTGCCAGCAGTGAAGTAGGACTAGCGGCCAGAGCCAAAAACATTCAGTACTTC | TRBD2 | - | TRBJ2-4 | TRBV6-1
CASSSDIMNTEAFF | TGTGCCAGCTCATCGGACATAATGAACACTGAAGCTTTCTTT | - | few | TRBJ1-1 | TRBV18
CASSQVPRAEETQYF | TGCGCCAGCAGCCAAGTCCCCAGGGCTGAAGAAACCCAGTACTTC | - | - | TRBJ2-5 | TRBV4-1
CASSQNTEAFF | TGTGCCAGTAGCCAGAACACTGAAGCTTTCTTT | - | - | TRBJ1-1 | TRBV19
CASSITPGGREQYF | TGTGCCAGTAGTATCACCCCAGGGGGACGGGAGCAGTACTTC | TRBD1 | - | TRBJ2-7 | TRBV19
CASSSDQAHTEAFF | TGCGCCAGCAGCTCCGACCAGGCGCACACTGAAGCTTTCTTT | - | - | TRBJ1-1 | TRBV5-1
CASSLATGLAYEQYF | TGTGCCAGCAGTCTTGCCACGGGACTAGCCTACGAGCAGTACTTC | TRBD2 | - | TRBJ2-7 | TRBV28
CASSSGTGGQTQYF | TGCGCCAGCAGCTCAGGGACAGGGGGTCAGACCCAGTACTTC | TRBD1 | few | TRBJ2-5 | TRBV5-1
CASSSSRQGANQPQHF | TGTGCCAGCAGCTCAAGTCGACAGGGAGCCAATCAGCCCCAGCATTTT | TRBD1 | - | TRBJ1-5 | TRBV13
CASSSDIYEQYF | TGTGCCAGCAGCTCGGACATTTACGAGCAGTACTTC | - | - | TRBJ2-7 | TRBV5-4
CAWRAGAGTEAFF | TGTGCCTGGAGGGCCGGAGCGGGAACTGAAGCTTTCTTT | - | - | TRBJ1-1 | TRBV30
CASSGPGQETEAFF | TGTGCCAGCAGCGGACCGGGACAGGAGACTGAAGCTTTCTTT | TRBD1 | - | TRBJ1-1 | TRBV3-1/TRBV3-2
CASSLSRLPPQYF | TGTGCCAGCAGTTTATCCAGGCTACCCCCGCAGTATTTT | - | - | TRBJ2-3 | TRBV28
CASSLGGSNEKLFF | TGTGCCAGCAGCCTAGGGGGCTCCAATGAAAAACTGTTTTTT | TRBD1 | - | TRBJ1-4 | TRBV7-9
CATSRPGSNSPLHF | TGTGCCACCAGCAGACCGGGGAGTAATTCACCCCTCCACTTT | - | - | TRBJ1-6 | TRBV15
CASSLGTQGTNTEAFF | TGTGCCAGCAGCCTGGGGACACAGGGCACGAACACTGAAGCTTTCTTT | - | - | TRBJ1-1 | TRBV2
CASSAGQGDYEQYF | TGTGCCAGCAGCGCGGGACAGGGTGACTACGAGCAGTACTTC | TRBD1 | - | TRBJ2-7 | TRBV9
CASGRTGDEQYF | TGTGCCAGCGGAAGGACAGGGGACGAGCAGTACTTC | TRBD1 | - | TRBJ2-7 | TRBV7-9
CASSLQGGTEAFF | TGTGCCAGCAGCTTACAGGGAGGAACTGAAGCTTTCTTT | - | - | TRBJ1-1 | TRBV12-3/TRBV12-4
CASSPQLAGQYEQYF | TGTGCCAGCAGCCCGCAACTAGCGGGGCAATACGAGCAGTACTTC | TRBD2 | - | TRBJ2-7 | TRBV11-2
CAISGGQQETQYF | TGTGCCATCAGTGGGGGCCAACAAGAGACCCAGTACTTC | - | - | TRBJ2-5 | TRBV10-3
CASSSGGGVRQYF | TGCGCCAGCAGCTCCGGGGGGGGAGTTCGGCAGTACTTC | TRBD2 | - | TRBJ2-7 | TRBV5-1
CASSSPDRGTSGRNTGELFF | TGTGCTAGCAGCTCCCCCGACAGGGGGACTAGCGGGCGCAACACCGGGGAGCTGTTTTTT | TRBD2 | - | TRBJ2-2 | TRBV7-7
CASRRGTSGVYEQYF | TGTGCCAGCAGGAGAGGGACTAGCGGGGTCTACGAGCAGTACTTC | TRBD2 | - | TRBJ2-7 | TRBV2
CASSRTMATYEQYF | TGTGCCAGCAGTCGTACCATGGCCACCTACGAGCAGTACTTC | - | - | TRBJ2-7 | TRBV28
CASKPYGQGGYEQYF | TGTGCCAGCAAACCCTACGGGCAGGGGGGCTACGAGCAGTACTTC | - | - | TRBJ2-7 | TRBV6-5
CASSLAGQVNQPQHF | TGTGCCAGCTCACTCGCGGGACAGGTAAATCAGCCCCAGCATTTT | TRBD1 | - | TRBJ1-5 | TRBV18
CASSFSGELFF | TGTGCCAGCAGTTTTTCTGGGGAGCTGTTTTTT | - | - | TRBJ2-2 | TRBV27
CASTSGEQGNEQYF | TGTGCCAGCACCTCGGGGGAACAGGGGAACGAGCAGTACTTC | - | - | TRBJ2-7 | TRBV7-8
CASSEFGDSSYEQYF | TGTGCCAGCAGTGAATTCGGGGACAGCTCCTACGAGCAGTACTTC | TRBD1 | - | TRBJ2-7 | TRBV6-1
CASSEGQYQPQHF | TGTGCCAGCAGCGAGGGACAGTATCAGCCCCAGCATTTT | TRBD1 | - | TRBJ1-5 | TRBV6-5
CASSLGGRETQYF | TGTGCCAGCAGCTTAGGGGGCCGAGAGACCCAGTACTTC | - | - | TRBJ2-5 | TRBV7-3
CASSLGQNTEAFF | TGTGCCAGCAGCCTGGGACAAAACACTGAAGCTTTCTTT | - | - | TRBJ1-1 | TRBV7-2
CASSPPGQVRHQHF | TGTGCCAGCAGTCCACCGGGACAGGTGAGGCACCAGCATTTT | TRBD1 | - | TRBJ1-5 | TRBV28
CAISLAGEGTGELFF | TGTGCCATCTCTCTAGCGGGAGAGGGGACCGGGGAGCTGTTTTTT | TRBD2 | - | TRBJ2-2 | TRBV10-3